This is a list of T cell receptor beta chains from one sample in a study of T cells in Graves' hyperthyroidism and ophthalmopathy. TCRdb reprocessed the multiplex PCR reads via MiXCR and lists one record per CDR3 protein. The sample carries some 380,000 distinct CDR3 sequences, roughly 13% recorded once. The specimen sequenced was blood. The origin of the receptors is a man aged 25-45 years with Graves' hyperthyroidism that later progressed to Graves' ophthalmopathy. Both conserved end residues are part of each CDR3. A D gene is named only where the DNA matches it firmly. Size tells how often a clone was seen (once, few, many) or the class of an expanded clone, and some rows leave it out.

j_call	clone_size	v_call	d_call	cdr3_aa	cdr3_nt
TRBJ2-7	many	TRBV28	-	CASSLAQVAPTYEQYF	TGTGCCAGCAGTTTAGCCCAGGTTGCCCCTACCTACGAGCAGTACTTC
TRBJ1-4	many	TRBV28	TRBD1	CASSGAWGQGGLNEKLFF	TGTGCCAGCAGTGGTGCCTGGGGACAGGGCGGACTTAATGAAAAACTGTTTTTT
TRBJ1-2	many	TRBV18	-	CASSPYRVPEYTF	TGTGCCAGCTCACCGTACCGGGTACCAGAGTACACCTTC
TRBJ2-7	-	TRBV5-1	-	CASSYRTGTSYEQYF	TGCGCCAGCAGCTACCGCACCGGGACTTCCTACGAGCAGTACTTC
TRBJ2-1	-	TRBV7-9	TRBD1	CASSEPPGGSYNEQFF	TGTGCCAGCAGCGAACCACCAGGGGGCTCCTACAATGAGCAGTTCTTC
TRBJ1-2	many	TRBV6-1	-	CASSPTGSNYGYTF	TGTGCCAGCAGCCCTACGGGTTCTAACTATGGCTACACCTTC
TRBJ2-1	-	TRBV5-1	TRBD2	CASSFLAGGPSEQFF	TGCGCCAGCAGCTTCCTAGCGGGGGGGCCTAGTGAGCAGTTCTTC
TRBJ2-1	many	TRBV3-1	-	CASSQGSQREQFF	TGTGCCAGCAGCCAAGGATCCCAACGGGAGCAGTTCTTC
TRBJ2-7	many	TRBV7-2	-	CASSLGPQAGYEQYF	TGTGCCAGCAGCTTAGGGCCACAGGCCGGCTACGAGCAGTACTTC
TRBJ2-1	many	TRBV13	-	CASSPAYGNNEQFF	TGTGCCAGCAGCCCGGCATATGGGAACAATGAGCAGTTCTTC
TRBJ1-2	many	TRBV30	-	CASLDPNYGYTF	TGTGCCTCTCTGGACCCTAACTATGGCTACACCTTC
TRBJ2-7	-	TRBV5-5	TRBD1	CAGSSWTGPNEQYF	TGTGCCGGCAGCTCCTGGACAGGGCCTAACGAGCAGTACTTC
TRBJ1-5	-	TRBV7-2	TRBD1	CASSSGTGGLSNQPQHF	TGTGCCAGCAGCTCCGGGACAGGGGGCCTTAGCAATCAGCCCCAGCATTTT
TRBJ1-1	many	TRBV28	-	CASSFMAHTEAFF	TGTGCCAGCAGTTTCATGGCCCACACTGAAGCTTTCTTT
TRBJ1-5	few	TRBV7-9	TRBD1	CASSDGGTGVQPQHF	TGTGCCAGCAGCGACGGGGGGACAGGGGTGCAGCCCCAGCATTTT
TRBJ1-2	many	TRBV29-1	-	CSVESAGGYTF	TGCAGCGTTGAATCCGCCGGTGGCTACACCTTC
TRBJ1-2	many	TRBV5-1	-	CASSLEAGANYGYTF	TGCGCCAGCAGCTTGGAGGCAGGTGCTAACTATGGCTACACCTTC
TRBJ2-7	many	TRBV24-1	-	CATSRGLSNSYEQYF	TGTGCCACCAGTCGAGGGCTCTCGAACTCCTACGAGCAGTACTTC
TRBJ2-7	few	TRBV28	TRBD2	CASSPSWGGSFDEQYF	TGTGCCAGCAGCCCTTCCTGGGGGGGATCCTTCGACGAGCAGTACTTC
TRBJ2-3	-	TRBV27	-	CASSPLRRTVPDTQYF	TGTGCCAGCAGTCCCCTGAGAAGGACGGTCCCAGATACGCAGTATTTT
TRBJ1-5	many	TRBV28	-	CASSTRTEGQPQHF	TGTGCCAGCAGTACCCGGACGGAAGGTCAGCCCCAGCATTTT
TRBJ1-1	many	TRBV7-9	-	CASSLEPRVNTEAFF	TGTGCCAGCAGCTTAGAACCCAGGGTGAACACTGAAGCTTTCTTT
TRBJ2-3	few	TRBV28	-	CASSPPWARTDTQYF	TGTGCCAGCAGCCCACCCTGGGCCAGGACAGATACGCAGTATTTT
TRBJ2-7	-	TRBV20-1	-	CSVPDFTTPFRTRHYEQYF	TGCAGTGTCCCGGACTTCACCACTCCGTTCAGGACACGGCACTACGAGCAGTACTTC
TRBJ1-1	-	TRBV5-1	-	CASSRDLMNTEAFF	TGCGCCAGCAGCCGGGACCTCATGAACACTGAAGCTTTCTTT
TRBJ1-1	many	TRBV12-3/TRBV12-4	-	CASKRLMNTEAFF	TGTGCCAGCAAGCGGCTTATGAACACTGAAGCTTTCTTT
TRBJ1-6	few	TRBV6-1	TRBD1	CASSEVLQGFNNSPLHF	TGTGCCAGCAGTGAAGTCTTACAGGGGTTTAATAATTCACCCCTCCACTTT
TRBJ2-1	many	TRBV7-9	-	CASSLSFEQFF	TGTGCCAGCAGCTTATCATTTGAGCAGTTCTTC
TRBJ1-1	-	TRBV5-1	-	CASTGSASNTEAFF	TGCGCCAGCACCGGATCGGCTTCGAACACTGAAGCTTTCTTT
TRBJ2-2	many	TRBV12-3/TRBV12-4	-	CASSFGQGYTGELFF	TGTGCCAGCAGTTTTGGTCAGGGGTACACCGGGGAGCTGTTTTTT
TRBJ2-2	many	TRBV7-3	-	CASSLTRGTGELFF	TGTGCCAGCAGCTTAACCAGGGGAACCGGGGAGCTGTTTTTT
TRBJ1-1	many	TRBV3-1	-	CASSQVVGARTEAFF	TGTGCCAGCAGCCAAGTGGTGGGGGCGCGCACTGAAGCTTTCTTT
TRBJ1-4	many	TRBV2	-	CASRWTATEKLFF	TGTGCCAGCAGGTGGACAGCAACTGAAAAACTGTTTTTT
TRBJ1-5	-	TRBV2	-	CASTEGTGHNQPQHF	TGTGCCAGCACCGAGGGAACAGGGCACAATCAGCCCCAGCATTTT
TRBJ1-5	many	TRBV2	TRBD1	CASSVDRGQPQHF	TGTGCCAGCAGTGTTGACAGGGGGCAGCCCCAGCATTTT
TRBJ2-2	-	TRBV7-2	TRBD1	CVSIGGTGRRKLFF	TGTGTCAGCATCGGCGGGACAGGGAGGCGGAAGCTGTTTTTT
TRBJ1-6	few	TRBV5-1	TRBD1	CASRPGQGIQPLHF	TGCGCCAGCAGACCGGGACAGGGAATTCAACCCCTCCACTTT
TRBJ2-2	many	TRBV15	-	CATSRDKSGELFF	TGTGCCACCAGCAGAGATAAGTCCGGGGAGCTGTTTTTT
TRBJ2-5	medium-sized	TRBV15	TRBD2	CATRRGGGDQETQYF	TGTGCCACCAGGCGGGGCGGGGGGGACCAAGAGACCCAGTACTTC
TRBJ2-3	few	TRBV5-6	-	CASTELTSLDTQYF	TGTGCCAGCACCGAACTTACCTCCCTGGATACGCAGTATTTT
TRBJ1-6	many	TRBV2	-	CASSDLDAGSSYNSPLHF	TGTGCCAGCAGTGACTTGGACGCCGGGAGCTCCTATAATTCACCCCTCCACTTT
TRBJ1-6	many	TRBV27	-	CASSLKDGRGGSPLHF	TGTGCCAGCAGTTTAAAGGATGGACGGGGTGGGTCACCCCTCCACTTT
TRBJ2-2	few	TRBV5-1	-	CASSEVRAGELFF	TGCGCCAGCAGCGAGGTCCGAGCCGGGGAGCTGTTTTTT
TRBJ2-1	few	TRBV28	-	CASSFRQGRGGSLLNEQFF	TGTGCCAGCAGTTTTCGACAGGGGCGGGGGGGTTCTCTACTTAATGAGCAGTTCTTC
TRBJ2-7	many	TRBV7-9	TRBD2	CASSSGTNLAYEQYF	TGTGCCAGCAGCTCCGGGACTAACTTAGCCTACGAGCAGTACTTC
TRBJ1-1	many	TRBV11-3	TRBD1	CASGGQGDAEAFF	TGTGCCAGCGGCGGACAGGGGGACGCTGAAGCTTTCTTT
TRBJ2-5	many	TRBV14	-	CASSQEALGTQTQYF	TGTGCCAGCAGTCAAGAGGCGTTGGGGACCCAGACCCAGTACTTC
TRBJ1-1	many	TRBV20-1	-	CSADRSNTEAFF	TGCAGTGCGGACCGTTCGAACACTGAAGCTTTCTTT
TRBJ2-7	many	TRBV12-3/TRBV12-4	-	CASSLGGIHEQYF	TGTGCCAGCAGTTTAGGGGGAATCCACGAGCAGTACTTC